This TCR beta chain was found in a study of control samples from healthy donors and cancer patients. This CDR3 spans 12 amino acids. V gave up 1 base and J gave up 7 bases, with 7 bases separating them. Germline CDR1 and CDR2: SGHVS and FQNEAQ. Data came from immunoSEQ multiplex PCR; TCRdb stores just in-frame clones and leaves some out. The sample yields roughly 90,000 clones, approximately 93% seen once. The source is a woman in her thirties in good health. The chain uses TRBV7-8 and TRBJ1-1, with D possibly matching TRBD1 (5 bases). Sequencing used blood. The CDR3 region has the DNA TGTGCCAGCAGCTTAGGACAGCTTGAAGCTTTCTTT. Translated: CASSLGQLEAFF.